The rows below give T cell receptor beta chains drawn from one sample of a study of neoadjuvant anti-PD-1 for oral cavity cancer. Produced via immunoSEQ multiplex PCR; TCRdb's table is partial and in-frame only. The profile shows 72,000 or so clones, 80% to 90% of them singletons. Specimen: PBMCs, collected after nivolumab (anti-PD-1) treatment. Source of these receptors: a person aged 40-85 years with oral cavity squamous cell carcinoma. The CDR3 runs from the conserved cysteine through the conserved F or W. D genes are given only for firm matches. Clone sizes are given selectively: once, few, many, or a class where the clone is expanded.

NA TRBJ2-1 TRBV11-2 NA CASSLVSRDNEQFF TGTGCCAGCAGCTTAGTTTCGAGGGACAATGAGCAGTTCTTC
TRBD1 TRBJ1-5 TRBV4-1 NA CASSQGPGQGAFQPQHF TGCGCCAGCAGCCAAGGCCCGGGACAGGGGGCATTTCAGCCCCAGCATTTT
TRBD1 TRBJ1-2 TRBV29-1 NA CSVGQGNGYTF TGCAGCGTGGGACAGGGGAATGGCTACACCTTC
TRBD2 TRBJ2-7 TRBV11-2 NA CASSSFRGGIIHEQYF TGTGCCAGCAGTTCTTTCCGGGGGGGGATAATCCACGAGCAGTACTTC
NA TRBJ1-2 TRBV6-6 NA CASSESEYGYTF TGTGCCAGCAGCGAATCAGAATATGGCTACACCTTC
NA TRBJ2-1 TRBV7-6 NA CASSLIRGGPNEQFF TGTGCCAGCAGCCTTATCAGGGGGGGCCCCAATGAGCAGTTCTTC
NA TRBJ1-1 TRBV18 NA CASSPGGNTEAFF TGTGCCAGCTCACCCGGGGGGAACACTGAAGCTTTCTTT
NA TRBJ1-2 TRBV4-1 NA CASSRLSGRYYGYTF TGCGCCAGCAGCCGCCTTTCGGGACGGTACTATGGCTACACCTTC
NA TRBJ2-7 TRBV29-1 NA CSAVGVSSYEQYF TGCAGCGCCGTCGGGGTAAGCTCCTACGAGCAGTACTTC
NA TRBJ2-2 TRBV2 NA CASRLTGNTGELFF TGTGCCAGCAGATTGACAGGGAACACCGGGGAGCTGTTTTTT
TRBD2 TRBJ2-3 TRBV11-3 once CASSLSGSTDTQYF TGTGCCAGCAGCCTTAGCGGGAGCACAGATACGCAGTATTTT
TRBD1 TRBJ2-7 TRBV28 NA CASSPFGTGNSYEQYF TGTGCCAGCAGTCCGTTTGGGACAGGGAATTCCTACGAGCAGTACTTC
TRBD1 TRBJ1-1 TRBV7-8 NA CASSPTGLGEAFF TGTGCCAGCAGCCCGACAGGGTTGGGTGAAGCTTTCTTT
TRBD1 TRBJ2-7 TRBV5-6 once CASTSGTETYEQYF TGTGCCAGCACCTCCGGGACAGAGACCTACGAGCAGTACTTC
TRBD2 TRBJ2-1 TRBV4-2 once CASSQDKRGGYNEQFF TGTGCCAGCAGCCAAGATAAGCGGGGGGGTTACAATGAGCAGTTCTTC
NA TRBJ2-5 TRBV30 few CAWSSLRTRKTQYF TGTGCCTGGAGTTCACTTAGGACGAGGAAGACCCAGTACTTC
NA TRBJ1-2 TRBV7-8 NA CASSLAAQGGYGYTF TGTGCCAGCAGCTTAGCGGCTCAGGGAGGCTATGGCTACACCTTC
NA TRBJ2-7 TRBV29-1 NA CSALRDGSYEQYF TGCAGCGCCCTGAGGGACGGCTCCTACGAGCAGTACTTC
NA TRBJ2-1 TRBV13 NA CASMDSLNFSSYNEQFF TGTGCCAGTATGGACAGCCTAAATTTCAGCTCCTACAATGAGCAGTTCTTC
NA TRBJ2-1 TRBV5-1 NA CASSLDWYEQFF TGCGCCAGCAGCTTGGACTGGTATGAGCAGTTCTTC
NA TRBJ1-1 TRBV2 NA CASRRAVNTEAFF TGTGCCAGCCGAAGAGCCGTGAACACTGAAGCTTTCTTT
NA TRBJ2-3 TRBV5-8 NA CASSLGLADTQYF TGTGCCAGCAGCTTGGGACTAGCAGATACGCAGTATTTT
NA TRBJ2-3 TRBV6-5 NA CASSYSRSTDTQYF TGTGCCAGCAGTTACTCCAGGAGCACAGATACGCAGTATTTT
NA TRBJ1-1 TRBV6-5 NA CASSYSGGTEAFF TGTGCCAGCAGTTACTCCGGTGGCACTGAAGCTTTCTTT
NA TRBJ1-1 TRBV19 few CASISQSGSHLNKAEAFF TGTGCCAGTATTTCCCAATCGGGAAGTCACCTTAACAAGGCTGAAGCTTTCTTT
NA TRBJ2-3 TRBV10-1 NA CASNGGVTDTQYF TGCGCCAGCAACGGAGGGGTCACAGATACGCAGTATTTT
NA TRBJ1-1 TRBV6-5 NA CASSYNPFMNTEAFF TGTGCCAGCAGTTACAACCCGTTCATGAACACTGAAGCTTTCTTT
NA TRBJ1-1 TRBV14 NA CASSQAVVSEAFF TGTGCCAGCAGCCAAGCCGTCGTCTCTGAAGCTTTCTTT
NA TRBJ2-7 TRBV28 few CASSHPWVGGPYEQYF TGTGCCAGCAGCCACCCCTGGGTAGGGGGGCCCTACGAGCAGTACTTC
NA TRBJ2-3 TRBV6-1 once CASSETGRADTQYF TGTGCCAGCAGTGAAACAGGGAGGGCAGATACGCAGTATTTT
NA TRBJ1-6 TRBV19 NA CASRTTSSYNSPLHF TGTGCCAGTAGGACTACGAGCTCCTATAATTCACCCCTCCACTTT
TRBD2 TRBJ2-7 TRBV11-2 NA CASSYGLAGVQEQYF TGTGCCAGCAGCTACGGACTAGCGGGAGTTCAAGAGCAGTACTTC
NA TRBJ1-1 TRBV27 NA CASSTTGTNTEAFF TGTGCCAGCAGCACAACAGGGACGAACACTGAAGCTTTCTTT